The source of this T cell receptor (beta chain) is a study of CD8 T cells in Susac syndrome (dated by TCRdb to the late 2010s). Looking at the study overall: Repertoire sequencing was used to test whether CD8+ T cell activation and differentiation in Susac syndrome was antigen driven. The clonality of the CD8+ T cell repertoire was compared across over 9 healthy donors, about 14 Susac syndrome patients and roughly 16 multiple sclerosis patients.

Comments on this clonotype: The antigen this receptor binds is unknown. The sample holds no much larger clone one base away, and base qualities are not on file.

Paper-wide results and their limitations: The number of individuals in the TCR sequencing and HLA analysis was acknowledged as relatively small.

Peripheral blood CD8+ and CD4+ T cells from healthy donors, Susac syndrome patients and multiple sclerosis patients were profiled by high-throughput TCR beta sequencing. Treatment-naive patients with stable or active relapsing-remitting disease fulfilling revised McDonald criteria were used as multiple sclerosis controls. Bulk CD8+ and CD4+ T cells were purified by magnetic negative isolation, whereas CD8+ TEMRA cells were enriched by FACS. Blood was collected in EDTA tubes and processed within 24 hours, with PBMCs isolated through density gradient centrifugation. PBMCs intended for TCR sequencing were cryopreserved in liquid nitrogen and were subsequently thawed in a 37 degrees C water bath. A purity of at least 90% was achieved for sorted or isolated CD4+, CD8+ and CD8+ TEMRA cells. V is pared back by 6 bases and J by 0 bases, with 11 bases lying between the germline termini. The cysteine opens and the phenylalanine closes a CDR3 of 14 amino acids. Of all the DNA, just the CDR3 is kept, 42 bases in frame from base 1. From a lookup of the germline V gene (reference sequence), CDR1 and CDR2 are SEHNR and FQNEAQ.

RNA was extracted using the RNeasy kit, and roughly 0.5 to 1 microgram was reverse transcribed with random hexamers. The immunoSEQ multiplex PCR assay, covering 54 Vbeta and 13 Jbeta segments, was used to amplify TCR beta CDR3 regions. PCR amplification bias was corrected using a synthetic template baseline for primer optimization and computational correction. The original methods were these. Only productive sequences were kept, with reads annotated to V, D and J genes according to IMGT and analyzed in immunoSEQ Analyzer. To calculate clonality, Shannon entropy was normalized by log2 of the number of productive unique sequences and then subtracted from one. Public and private clones were assessed among the 100 most prevalent clones of each patient and control. A clone was defined as Susac-specific if it was absent from the healthy and MS cohorts, from roughly 980 published viral clones and from other ImmuneACCESS disease sequences. In-frame beta chains were kept once TCRdb had trimmed the public reads at Q25 with fastp and called clones with MiXCR. Duplicate CDR3 protein sequences are folded into a single record with the most common DNA and genes. TCRdb's processing, not the authors' own work, is the source of the V and J calls. This sample comprises around 280,000 distinct CDR3 sequences, approximately 81% of them detected only once. The ten largest clones capture approximately 0.11% of the sample.

The origin of this receptor is a human donor with multiple sclerosis. Sequencing used CD8+ T cells from PBMCs. The V gene is TRBV7-9 and the J gene is TRBJ1-1; perhaps TRBD1 is the D gene, with 5 bases matching. The CDR3 protein: CASSGDSLNTEAFF. The sequenced DNA: TGTGCCAGCAGTGGTGACAGCTTGAACACTGAAGCTTTCTTT.